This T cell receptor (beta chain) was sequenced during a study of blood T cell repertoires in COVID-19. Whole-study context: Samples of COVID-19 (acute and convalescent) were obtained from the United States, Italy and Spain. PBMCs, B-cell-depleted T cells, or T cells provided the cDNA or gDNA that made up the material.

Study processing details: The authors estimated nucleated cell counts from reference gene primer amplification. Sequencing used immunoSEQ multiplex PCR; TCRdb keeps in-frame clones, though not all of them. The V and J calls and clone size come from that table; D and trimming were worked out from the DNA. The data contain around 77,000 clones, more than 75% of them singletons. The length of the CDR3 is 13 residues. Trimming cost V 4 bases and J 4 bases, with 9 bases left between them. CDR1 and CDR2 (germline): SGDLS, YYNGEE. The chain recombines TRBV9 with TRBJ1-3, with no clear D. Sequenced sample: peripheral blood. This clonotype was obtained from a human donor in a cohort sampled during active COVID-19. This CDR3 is CASSSRAGNTIYF. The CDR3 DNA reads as TGTGCCAGCAGCTCGCGCGCCGGAAACACCATATATTTT.